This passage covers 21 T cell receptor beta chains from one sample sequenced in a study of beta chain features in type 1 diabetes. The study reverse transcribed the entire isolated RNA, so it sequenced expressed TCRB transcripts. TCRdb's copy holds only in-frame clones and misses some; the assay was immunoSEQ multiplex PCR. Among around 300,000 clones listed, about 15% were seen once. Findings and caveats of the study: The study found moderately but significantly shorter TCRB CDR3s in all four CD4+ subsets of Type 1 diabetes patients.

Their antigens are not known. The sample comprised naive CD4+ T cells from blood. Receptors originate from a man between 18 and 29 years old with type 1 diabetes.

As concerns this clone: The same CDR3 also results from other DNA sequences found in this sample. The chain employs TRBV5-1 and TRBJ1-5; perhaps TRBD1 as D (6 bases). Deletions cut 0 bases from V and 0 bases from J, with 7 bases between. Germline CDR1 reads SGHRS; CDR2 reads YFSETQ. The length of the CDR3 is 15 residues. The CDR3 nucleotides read TGCGCCAGCAGCTTGGAAGGGGGTAGCAATCAGCCCCAGCATTTT. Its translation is CASSLEGGSNQPQHF.

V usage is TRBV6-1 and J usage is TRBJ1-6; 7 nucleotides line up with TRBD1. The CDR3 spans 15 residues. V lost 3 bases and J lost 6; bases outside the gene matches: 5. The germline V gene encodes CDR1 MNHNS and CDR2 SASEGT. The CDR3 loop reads CASSERQGVNSPLHF. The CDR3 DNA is TGTGCCAGCAGTGAGCGACAGGGAGTTAATTCACCCCTCCACTTT.

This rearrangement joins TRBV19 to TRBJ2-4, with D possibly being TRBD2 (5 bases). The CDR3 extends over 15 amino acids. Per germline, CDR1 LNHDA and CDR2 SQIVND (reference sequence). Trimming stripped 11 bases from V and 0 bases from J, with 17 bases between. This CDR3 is CAAGSPGLAKNIQYF. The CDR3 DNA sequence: TGTGCCGCCGGCTCGCCAGGACTAGCCAAAAACATTCAGTACTTC.

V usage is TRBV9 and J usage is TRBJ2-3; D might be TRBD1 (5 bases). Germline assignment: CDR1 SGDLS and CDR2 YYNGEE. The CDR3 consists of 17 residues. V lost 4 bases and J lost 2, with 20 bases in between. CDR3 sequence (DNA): TGTGCCAGCAGCTTCTTAACAGGTGTGGGCCTCACAGATACGCAGTATTTT. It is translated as CASSFLTGVGLTDTQYF.

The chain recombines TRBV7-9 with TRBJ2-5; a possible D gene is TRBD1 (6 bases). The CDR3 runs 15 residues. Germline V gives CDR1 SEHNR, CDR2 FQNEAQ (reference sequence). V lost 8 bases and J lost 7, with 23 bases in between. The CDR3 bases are TGTGCCAGCTACCCGACCACAGGTCAAGGGGGGACCCAGTACTTC. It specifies CASYPTTGQGGTQYF.

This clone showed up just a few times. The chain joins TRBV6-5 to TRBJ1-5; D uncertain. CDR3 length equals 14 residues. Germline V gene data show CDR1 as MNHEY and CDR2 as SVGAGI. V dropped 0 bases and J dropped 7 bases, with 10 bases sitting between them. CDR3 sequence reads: CASSYSPGSQPQHF. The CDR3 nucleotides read TGTGCCAGCAGTTACTCCCCAGGATCCCAGCCCCAGCATTTT.

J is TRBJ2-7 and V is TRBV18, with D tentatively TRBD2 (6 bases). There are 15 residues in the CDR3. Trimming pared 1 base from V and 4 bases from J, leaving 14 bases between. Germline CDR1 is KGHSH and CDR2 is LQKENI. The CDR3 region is CASSPRGGRVYEQYF. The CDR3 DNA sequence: TGTGCCAGCTCACCACGAGGAGGGCGCGTTTACGAGCAGTACTTC.

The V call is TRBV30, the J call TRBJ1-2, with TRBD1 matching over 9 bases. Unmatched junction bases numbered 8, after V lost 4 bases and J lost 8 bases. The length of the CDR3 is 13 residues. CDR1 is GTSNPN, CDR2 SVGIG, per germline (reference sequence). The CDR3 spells CAWTGQGTLGYTF. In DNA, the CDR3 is TGTGCCTGGACAGGACAGGGGACGTTGGGCTACACCTTC.

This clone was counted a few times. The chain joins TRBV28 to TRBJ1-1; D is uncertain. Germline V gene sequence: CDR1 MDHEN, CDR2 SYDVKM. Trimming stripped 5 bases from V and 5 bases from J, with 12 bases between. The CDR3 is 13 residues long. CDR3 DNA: TGTGCCAGCAGTCTCGTCACCCTAACTGAAGCTTTCTTT. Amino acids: CASSLVTLTEAFF.

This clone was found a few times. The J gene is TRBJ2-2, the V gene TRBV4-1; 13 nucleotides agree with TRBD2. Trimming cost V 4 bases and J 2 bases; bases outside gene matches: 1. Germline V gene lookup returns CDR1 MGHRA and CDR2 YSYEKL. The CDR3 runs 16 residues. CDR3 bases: TGCGCCAGCAGCCCGGGACTAGCGGGAAACACCGGGGAGCTGTTTTTT. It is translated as CASSPGLAGNTGELFF.

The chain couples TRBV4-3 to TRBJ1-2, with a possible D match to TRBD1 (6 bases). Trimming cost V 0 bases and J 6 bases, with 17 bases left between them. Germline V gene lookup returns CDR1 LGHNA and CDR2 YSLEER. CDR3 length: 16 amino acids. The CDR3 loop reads CASSQERGGRGDGYTF. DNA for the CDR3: TGCGCCAGCAGCCAAGAACGGGGGGGCAGGGGCGATGGCTACACCTTC.

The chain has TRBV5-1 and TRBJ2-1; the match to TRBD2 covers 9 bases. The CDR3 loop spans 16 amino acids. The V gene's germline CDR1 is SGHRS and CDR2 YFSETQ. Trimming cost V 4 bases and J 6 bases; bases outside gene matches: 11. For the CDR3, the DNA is TGCGCCAGCAGCCCTAGTGGGAGCGGGAGGACCAATGAGCAGTTCTTC. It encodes CASSPSGSGRTNEQFF.

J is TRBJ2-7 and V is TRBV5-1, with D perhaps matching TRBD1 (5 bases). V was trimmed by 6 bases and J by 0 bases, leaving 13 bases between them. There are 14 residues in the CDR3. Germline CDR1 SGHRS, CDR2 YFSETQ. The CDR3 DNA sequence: TGCGCCAGCACACAGGAAACATACTCCTACGAGCAGTACTTC. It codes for CASTQETYSYEQYF.

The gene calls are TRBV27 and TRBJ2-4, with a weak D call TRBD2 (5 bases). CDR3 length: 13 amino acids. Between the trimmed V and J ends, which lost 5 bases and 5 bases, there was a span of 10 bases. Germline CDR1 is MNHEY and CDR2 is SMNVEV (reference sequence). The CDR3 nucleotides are TGTGCCAGCAGTAAGAGGGCGGAAAACATTCAGTACTTC. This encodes CASSKRAENIQYF.

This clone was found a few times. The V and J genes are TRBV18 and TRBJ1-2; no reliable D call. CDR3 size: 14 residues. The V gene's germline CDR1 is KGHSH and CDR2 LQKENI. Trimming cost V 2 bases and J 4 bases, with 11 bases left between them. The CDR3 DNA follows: TGTGCCAGCTCACCATCGGCAGGTGCCTATGGCTACACCTTC. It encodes CASSPSAGAYGYTF.

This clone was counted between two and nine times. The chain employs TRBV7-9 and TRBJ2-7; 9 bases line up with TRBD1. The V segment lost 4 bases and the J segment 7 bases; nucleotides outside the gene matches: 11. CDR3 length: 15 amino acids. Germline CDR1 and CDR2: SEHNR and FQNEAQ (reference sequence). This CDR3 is CASSSSGTGSGEQYF. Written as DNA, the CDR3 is TGTGCCAGCAGCTCCTCCGGGACAGGGTCGGGGGAGCAGTACTTC.

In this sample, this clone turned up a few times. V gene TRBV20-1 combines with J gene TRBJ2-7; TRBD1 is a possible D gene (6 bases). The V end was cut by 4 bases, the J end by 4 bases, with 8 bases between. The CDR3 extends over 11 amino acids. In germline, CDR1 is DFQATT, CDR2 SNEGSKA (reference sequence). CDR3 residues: CSAMDSYEQYF. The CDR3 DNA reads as TGCAGTGCTATGGACAGTTACGAGCAGTACTTC.

This CDR3 is CSTGGGPSTDTQYF. DNA for the CDR3: TGCAGCACCGGCGGGGGGCCTAGCACAGATACGCAGTATTTT. The chain recombines TRBV29-1 with TRBJ2-3; TRBD2 agrees at 8 bases. The CDR3 extends over 14 amino acids. Germline CDR1 reads SQVTM; CDR2 reads ANQGSEA. Trimming removed 8 bases from V and 0 bases from J; junction bases left unmatched: 7.

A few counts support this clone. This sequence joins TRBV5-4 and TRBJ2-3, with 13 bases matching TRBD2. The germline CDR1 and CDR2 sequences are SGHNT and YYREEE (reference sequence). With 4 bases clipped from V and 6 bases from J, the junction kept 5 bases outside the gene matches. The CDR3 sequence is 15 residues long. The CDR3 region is CASSLTSGGSDTQYF. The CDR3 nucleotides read TGTGCCAGCAGCCTGACTAGCGGGGGGTCCGATACGCAGTATTTT. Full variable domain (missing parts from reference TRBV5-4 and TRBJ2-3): ETGVTQSPTHLIKTRGQQVTLRCSSQSGHNTVSWYQQALGQGPQFIFQYYREEENGRGNFPPRFSGLQFPNYSSELNVNALELDDSALYLCASSLTSGGSDTQYFGPGTRLTVL.

The chain's CDR3 is CASSLDRGGSPLHF. DNA for the CDR3: TGTGCCAGCAGCCTGGACAGGGGGGGTTCACCCCTCCACTTT. The chain is built from TRBV14 and TRBJ1-6, with 10 bases matching TRBD1. This CDR3 region has 14 residues. Trimming removed 4 bases from V and 9 bases from J; junction bases left unmatched: 3. Looked up from germline, CDR1 is SGHDN and CDR2 is FVKESK.

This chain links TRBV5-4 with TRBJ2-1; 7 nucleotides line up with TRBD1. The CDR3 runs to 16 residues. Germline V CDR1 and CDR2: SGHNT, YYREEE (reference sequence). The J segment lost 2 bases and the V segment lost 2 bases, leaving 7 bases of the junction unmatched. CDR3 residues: CASSLRQGIAYNEQFF. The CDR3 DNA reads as TGTGCCAGCAGCTTAAGACAGGGCATTGCCTACAATGAGCAGTTCTTC.